The next 3 T cell receptor beta chains were all read from a single sample in a study of spatial heterogeneity in lung cancer. Sample time point: sample taken at primary tumor resection. From tumor, nontumor lung or frozen PBMC, whole RNA was taken unsorted for sequencing. In TCRdb, the 5' RACE reads were re-called with MiXCR into one record per CDR3 protein. This sample has approximately 40,000 distinct CDR3 sequences, with 6% to 8% found just once. The specimen comprised PBMCs, sampled at surgery. The receptors stem from a male donor with early-stage non-small cell lung cancer.

Many counts were recorded for this clonotype. The rearrangement joins TRBV7-6 to TRBJ1-3, with 8 positions matching TRBD1. The CDR3 has 14 residues. The V and J ends lost 5 bases and 4 bases, in that order; junction bases with no gene match: 4. Germline V gene data show CDR1 as SGHVS and CDR2 as FNYEAQ. CDR3 coding DNA: TGTGCCAGCAGCCTCGGGACAGGAGGAAACACCATATATTTT. Amino acids: CASSLGTGGNTIYF.

About this clonotype itself: An end of the junction does not agree with germline; a read error may underlie this. The CDR3 region has the DNA TGTGCCAGTAGTGATCTGCAGGGAGGGTACAATGAGCAGTTCTTC. Protein product: CASSDLQGGYNEQFF. The chain links TRBV25-1 to TRBJ2-1; TRBD2 matches 7 bases. This CDR3 has 15 residues. Germline V gene data show CDR1 as MGHDK and CDR2 as SYGVNS.

This clonotype was counted ten times or more. The chain links TRBV7-3 to TRBJ2-5; 8 nucleotides line up with TRBD2. The CDR3 spans 14 residues. Unmatched junction bases numbered 5, after V lost 4 bases and J lost 4 bases. Germline loops: CDR1 SGHTA, CDR2 FQGTGA. This CDR3 reads CASSSVAGSETQYF. For the CDR3, the DNA is TGTGCCAGCAGCTCAGTAGCGGGGTCAGAGACCCAGTACTTC.